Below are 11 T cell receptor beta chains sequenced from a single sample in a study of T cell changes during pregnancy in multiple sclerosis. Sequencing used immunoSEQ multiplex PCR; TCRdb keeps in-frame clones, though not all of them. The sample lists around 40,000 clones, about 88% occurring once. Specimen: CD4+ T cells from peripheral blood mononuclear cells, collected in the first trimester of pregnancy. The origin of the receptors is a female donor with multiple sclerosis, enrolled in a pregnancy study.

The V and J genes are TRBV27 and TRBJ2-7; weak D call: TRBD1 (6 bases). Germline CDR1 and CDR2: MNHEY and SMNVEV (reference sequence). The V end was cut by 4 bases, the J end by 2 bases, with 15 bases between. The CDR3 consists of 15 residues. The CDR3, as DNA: TGTGCCAGCAGTTCGCCCCAGGGGCATCCCTACGAGCAGTACTTC. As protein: CASSSPQGHPYEQYF.

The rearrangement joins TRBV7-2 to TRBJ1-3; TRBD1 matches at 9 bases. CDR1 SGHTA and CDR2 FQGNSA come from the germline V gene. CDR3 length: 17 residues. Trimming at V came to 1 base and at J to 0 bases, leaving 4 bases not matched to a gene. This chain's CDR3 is CASSLGGQGLSGNTIYF. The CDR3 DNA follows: TGTGCCAGCAGCTTAGGGGGACAGGGACTCTCTGGAAACACCATATATTTT.

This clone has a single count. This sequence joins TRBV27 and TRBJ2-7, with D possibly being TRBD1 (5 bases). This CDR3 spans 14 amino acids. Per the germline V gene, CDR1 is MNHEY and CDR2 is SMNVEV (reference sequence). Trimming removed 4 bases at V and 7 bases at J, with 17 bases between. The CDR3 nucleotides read TGTGCCAGCAGTTCCGTCCAGGGAATAGGGGAGCAGTACTTC. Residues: CASSSVQGIGEQYF.

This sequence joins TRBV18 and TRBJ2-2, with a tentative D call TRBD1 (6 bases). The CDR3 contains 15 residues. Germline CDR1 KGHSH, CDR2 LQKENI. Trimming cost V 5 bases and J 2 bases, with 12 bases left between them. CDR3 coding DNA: TGTGCCAGCTCAATCGGACAGAGTAACACCGGGGAGCTGTTTTTT. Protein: CASSIGQSNTGELFF.

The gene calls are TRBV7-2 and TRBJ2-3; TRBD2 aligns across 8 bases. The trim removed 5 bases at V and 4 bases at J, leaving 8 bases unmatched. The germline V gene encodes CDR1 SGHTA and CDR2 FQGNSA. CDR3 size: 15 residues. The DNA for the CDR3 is TGTGCCAGCAGCCCCCAGCGGGAGAGGGCAGATACGCAGTATTTT. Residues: CASSPQRERADTQYF.

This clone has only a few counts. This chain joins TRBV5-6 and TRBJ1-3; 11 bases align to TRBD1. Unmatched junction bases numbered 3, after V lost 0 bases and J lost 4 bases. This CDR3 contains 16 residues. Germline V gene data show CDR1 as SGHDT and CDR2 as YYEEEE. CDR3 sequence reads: CASSLVGQGEGNTIYF. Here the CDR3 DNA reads TGTGCCAGCAGCTTGGTGGGACAGGGGGAAGGAAACACCATATATTTT.

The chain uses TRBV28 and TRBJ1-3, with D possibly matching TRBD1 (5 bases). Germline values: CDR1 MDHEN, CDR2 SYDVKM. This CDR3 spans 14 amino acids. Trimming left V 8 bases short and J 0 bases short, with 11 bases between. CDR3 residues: CASLSGNSGNTIYF. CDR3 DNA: TGTGCCAGCCTATCAGGGAACTCTGGAAACACCATATATTTT.

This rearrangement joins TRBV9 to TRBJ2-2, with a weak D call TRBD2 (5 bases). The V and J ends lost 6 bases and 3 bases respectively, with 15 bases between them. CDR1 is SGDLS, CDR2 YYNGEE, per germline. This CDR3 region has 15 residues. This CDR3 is CASTYGQRDTGELFF. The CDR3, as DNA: TGTGCCAGCACGTATGGGCAGAGGGACACCGGGGAGCTGTTTTTT.

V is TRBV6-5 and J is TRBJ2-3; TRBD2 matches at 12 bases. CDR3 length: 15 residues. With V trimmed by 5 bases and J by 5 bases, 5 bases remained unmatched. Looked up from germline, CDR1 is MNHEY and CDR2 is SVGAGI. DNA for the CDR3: TGTGCCAGCAGTACCGGACTAGCGGGAATAGATACGCAGTATTTT. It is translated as CASSTGLAGIDTQYF.

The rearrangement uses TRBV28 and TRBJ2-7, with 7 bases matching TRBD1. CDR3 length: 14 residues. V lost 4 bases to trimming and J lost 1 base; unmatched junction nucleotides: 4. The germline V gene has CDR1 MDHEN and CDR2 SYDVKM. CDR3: CASSSRTGSYEQYF. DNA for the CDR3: TGTGCCAGCAGTTCGCGGACAGGTTCCTACGAGCAGTACTTC. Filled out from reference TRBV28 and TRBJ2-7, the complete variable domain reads DVKVTQSSRYLVKRTGEKVFLECVQDMDHENMFWYRQDPGLGLRLIYFSYDVKMKEKGDIPEGYSVSREKKERFSLILESASTNQTSMYLCASSSRTGSYEQYFGPGTRLTVT.

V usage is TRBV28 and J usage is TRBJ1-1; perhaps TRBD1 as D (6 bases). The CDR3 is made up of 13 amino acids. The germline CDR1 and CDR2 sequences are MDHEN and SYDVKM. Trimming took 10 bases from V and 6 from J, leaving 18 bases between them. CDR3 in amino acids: CATKNRENSEAFF. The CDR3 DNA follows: TGTGCCACGAAGAACAGGGAGAATTCTGAAGCTTTCTTT.